This T cell receptor (beta chain) was found in a study of blood T cell repertoires in COVID-19. Across the whole study: T cells, B-cell-depleted T cells, or PBMCs provided the cDNA or gDNA that served as material.

Germline CDR1 reads SGHTA; CDR2 reads FQGNSA. The CDR3 sequence is 15 residues long. V lost 3 bases and J lost 1; bases outside the gene matches: 3. Profiling relied on immunoSEQ multiplex PCR, and the TCRdb table lists in-frame clones only, not all of them. The sample records a few hundred thousand clones, about nine tenths being singletons. This rearrangement joins TRBV7-2 to TRBJ1-2, with 9 bases aligning to TRBD1. Source material: peripheral blood. The TCR sequence derives from a young woman with active or convalescent COVID-19. The CDR3 reads CASSLDRGGNYGYTF. The CDR3 nucleotides read TGTGCCAGCAGCTTGGACAGGGGTGGTAACTATGGCTACACCTTC. Combining the CDR3 with reference TRBV7-2 and TRBJ1-2 gives the whole variable domain GAGVSQSPSNKVTEKGKDVELRCDPISGHTALYWYRQSLGQGLEFLIYFQGNSAPDKSGLPSDRFSAERTGGSVSTLTIQRTQQEDSAVYLCASSLDRGGNYGYTFGSGTRLTVV.